The next 18 T cell receptor beta chains were all read from a single sample in a study of post-analysis software for immune sequencing data. Whole-study results and caveats: Elevated frequency relative to controls characterized roughly five TRBV segments in patients, TRBV5-6, TRBV5-1 and TRBV20-1 among them.

Prepared TCR beta cDNA libraries contained unique molecular identifiers. TCRdb re-analysed the PCR reads in MiXCR, keeping a single row per CDR3 protein. The table has approximately 150,000 distinct CDR3 sequences, around 30% seen once; the top ten hold less than 1.6%. Their antigens are not known. The sequencing input was blood. The receptors were sampled from a girl aged 5 to 17 with multiple sclerosis.

The V and J genes are TRBV12-3 or TRBV12-4 and TRBJ2-5; 8 bases fit TRBD2. Germline trimming cut 2 bases from V and 5 bases from J; bases unmatched to any gene: 7. CDR3 length: 15 amino acids. The CDR3 nucleotides read TGTGCCAGCAGTTTACAGGCGGGAGGAGTGGAGACCCAGTACTTC. It encodes CASSLQAGGVETQYF.

V gene TRBV9 combines with J gene TRBJ2-2, with TRBD1 matching over 7 bases. The CDR3 consists of 15 residues. With 3 bases clipped from V and 7 bases from J, the junction kept 9 bases outside the gene matches. The germline V gene has CDR1 SGDLS and CDR2 YYNGEE. The CDR3 DNA sequence: TGTGCCAGCAGCGACCGGGGACAGATTGGCGGGGAGCTGTTTTTT. Its protein is CASSDRGQIGGELFF.

As to this clonotype: A much larger clone lies a single base off, so this may be a read error. J is TRBJ1-5 and V is TRBV29-1; 9 bases are a match to TRBD1. Germline V gene sequence: CDR1 SQVTM, CDR2 ANQGSEA. CDR3 length: 14 amino acids. The V gene end was trimmed by 6 bases and the J gene end by 2 bases; junction bases not matched to a gene: 5. CDR3 DNA: TGCAGCGTGGGACAGGGAGGCGGCAATCAGCCCCAGCATTTT. Translating it yields CSVGQGGGNQPQHF. The entire variable domain, with the rest obtained from reference TRBV29-1 and TRBJ1-5, is as follows: SAVISQKPSRDICQRGTSLTIQCQVDSQVTMMFWYRQQPGQSLTLIATANQGSEATYESGFVIDKFPISRPNLTFSTLTVSNMSPEDSSIYLCSVGQGGGNQPQHFGDGTRLSIL.

This clonotype was seen ten or more times. V and J are TRBV4-1 and TRBJ2-5; TRBD1 agrees at 9 bases. The length of the CDR3 is 16 residues. Germline CDR1 and CDR2: MGHRA and YSYEKL. V was pared by 7 bases and J by 4 bases, with 13 bases of the junction left unmatched. CDR3 nucleotides: TGCGCCAGCAACCCTTTATGGGGGACAGGGAGAGAGACCCAGTACTTC. Protein: CASNPLWGTGRETQYF.

This CDR3 is CASSQGGPGTRTNEQFF. DNA of the CDR3: TGTGCCAGCAGCCAAGGAGGCCCCGGGACTAGGACTAATGAGCAGTTCTTC. The chain couples TRBV4-2 to TRBJ2-1; 8 bases agree with TRBD2. The germline V gene encodes CDR1 LGHNA and CDR2 YNFKEQ. V shed 1 base, J shed 7 bases, and the junction held 12 bases outside the gene matches. The CDR3 consists of 17 residues.

This clonotype has more than one count but fewer than ten. The chain uses TRBV6-5 and TRBJ1-1, with TRBD1 identical over 10 bases. The CDR3 consists of 15 residues. Trimming took 2 bases from V and 6 from J; bases not matched to a gene: 6. Germline CDR1 reads MNHEY; CDR2 reads SVGAGI. As DNA, the CDR3 is TGTGCCAGCAGTTACACAGGGACAGGGGTGGCTGAAGCTTTCTTT. Encoded protein: CASSYTGTGVAEAFF.

A few counts support this clonotype. A single base separates this from a much larger clone, so it may be a read error. The chain couples TRBV7-9 to TRBJ2-1, with TRBD2 as a possible D gene (5 bases). Gene TRBJ2-7 matches the end of the DNA better, so the J call may be wrong. The CDR3 has 14 residues. Germline-derived CDR1 and CDR2 are SEHNR and FQNEAQ (reference sequence). The CDR3: CASSGGDIYNEQYF. As DNA, the CDR3 is TGTGCCAGCAGCGGAGGCGACATCTACAATGAGCAGTACTTC.

J is TRBJ1-4 and V is TRBV28; 7 nucleotides line up with TRBD1. J lost 8 bases, V lost 6 bases, and 15 bases had no gene match. The germline CDR1 and CDR2 sequences are MDHEN and SYDVKM. The CDR3 covers 16 residues. CDR3 DNA sequence: TGTGCCAGCAGACCCTCCCTCCGGGACAGCGCCGAAAAACTGTTTTTT. It encodes CASRPSLRDSAEKLFF.

This clonotype occurred many times. The rearrangement links TRBV4-1 to TRBJ2-1; no clear D. The CDR3 extends over 13 amino acids. V shed 0 bases and J shed 9 bases, with 9 bases lying between them. Germline CDR1 and CDR2: MGHRA and YSYEKL. This CDR3 reads CASSQEGHSEQFF. The CDR3 DNA reads as TGCGCCAGCAGCCAAGAAGGCCACTCTGAGCAGTTCTTC.

Comments on this clonotype: This could be a read error, since a much larger clone is one nucleotide away. The rearrangement links TRBV20-1 to TRBJ1-2; 8 bases are shared with TRBD1. This CDR3 is 12 amino acids long. CDR1 and CDR2 from the germline V gene are DFQATT and SNEGSKA (reference sequence). CDR3 coding DNA: TGCAGGGCCAAATCCGGACAGGGACAATACACCTTC. It codes for CRAKSGQGQYTF.

Comment on this clonotype: A much larger clone lies one base from this, so it may be a read error. The chain uses TRBV12-3 or TRBV12-4 and TRBJ2-1; D not resolved. This CDR3 has 14 amino acids. Deletions cut 1 base from V and 6 bases from J, with 10 bases between. The CDR3 region has the DNA TGTGCCAGCAGTTTAGGGCGGCCCCTCAATGAGCAGTTCTTC. Translation: CASSLGRPLNEQFF.

This clonotype was counted between two and nine times. The chain carries TRBV2 and TRBJ1-5; 7 bases fit TRBD1. The ends lost 6 bases at V and 0 bases at J; junction bases unmatched: 5. Germline-derived CDR1 and CDR2 are SNHLY and FYNNEI. The CDR3 consists of 15 residues. The CDR3 loop reads CASSRQGISNQPQHF. The DNA of the CDR3 is TGTGCCAGCAGCCGACAGGGTATTAGCAATCAGCCCCAGCATTTT.

The chain is built from TRBV10-3 and TRBJ2-3, with 14 bases aligning to TRBD2. The CDR3 extends over 21 amino acids. V trimming: 0 bases; J trimming: 0 bases; junction bases outside the gene matches: 11. From germline, CDR1 is ENHRY and CDR2 SYGVKD. Written as DNA, the CDR3 is TGTGCCATCAGTGAGTCGATGAGAGGGGGACTAGCGGGAGCAAGCACAGATACGCAGTATTTT. Translation gives CAISESMRGGLAGASTDTQYF.

V and J are TRBV28 and TRBJ2-1; D uncertain. Trimming left V 3 bases short and J 3 bases short, with 9 bases between. The CDR3 sequence is 14 residues long. Germline V lookup: CDR1 MDHEN, CDR2 SYDVKM. The DNA of the CDR3 is TGTGCCAGCAGTTTTGTAGCAAACTACAATGAGCAGTTCTTC. Translated, it gives CASSFVANYNEQFF.

There are a few counts of this clonotype. The chain joins TRBV14 to TRBJ2-7; 10 bases agree with TRBD2. Trimming cost V 4 bases and J 9 bases; bases outside gene matches: 6. This CDR3 comprises 13 residues. Germline V gene data show CDR1 as SGHDN and CDR2 as FVKESK. CDR3 DNA sequence: TGTGCCAGCAGCCCCGGGACTAGCGACTTGCAGTACTTC. It encodes CASSPGTSDLQYF.

Note on this clonotype: A read error is possible here, since a much larger clone lies one base away. The rearrangement joins TRBV5-4 to TRBJ1-2, with D unclear. There are 13 residues in the CDR3. V shed 2 bases and J shed 6 bases, with 11 bases lying between them. The germline V gene encodes CDR1 SGHNT and CDR2 YYREEE (reference sequence). CDR3 DNA sequence: TGTGCCAGCAGCTTCGGGCCAAGAGATGGCTACACCTTC. It encodes CASSFGPRDGYTF.

This clonotype was counted at least ten times. The chain has TRBV29-1 and TRBJ2-7; perhaps TRBD1 as D (7 bases). CDR1 is SQVTM and CDR2 is ANQGSEA in the germline V gene. V dropped 4 bases and J dropped 7 bases, with 23 bases sitting between them. This CDR3 is 15 amino acids long. The DNA of the CDR3 is TGCAGCGTTGGAGGTGTTGGGACAGCGGGTGAAGAGCAGTACTTC. It is translated as CSVGGVGTAGEEQYF.

Remarks on this clonotype: A read error may explain this, as a much larger clone is one base away. The chain couples TRBV6-2 or TRBV6-3 to TRBJ2-1; 12 bases map to TRBD2. This CDR3 spans 13 amino acids. Per germline, CDR1 MNHEY and CDR2 SVGEGT. J was trimmed by 11 bases and V by 6 bases; bases with no gene match: 5. The CDR3 DNA reads TGTGCCAGCAGACTAGCGGGAGGTCATAAGCAGTTCTTC. Translating it yields CASRLAGGHKQFF.